This record covers a single T cell receptor beta chain. This clone was found once. Its antigen specificity is not known. Base qualities were left out, and no much larger clone turns up one base away. The data are from a study of cytomegalovirus exposure and HLA in healthy donors (dated by TCRdb to between 2016 and 2019). For the study in its entirety: According to an earlier analysis of a few hundred of the donors, some 180 million T cells yielded 90 million to 130 million unique TCR beta sequences and around 280 Gb of sequence data. Donor age, sex, ethnicity and CMV serostatus were compiled alongside the repertoire data. In an earlier analysis of 587 of the donors, high-throughput TCR beta sequencing was used to judge whether each TCR beta V gene segment behaved as functional or pseudogenic. A later genetic analysis took genome-wide SNP genotypes for 398 of the 666 donors and used that subset as a discovery cohort. Every repertoire in the discovery cohort had been generated on one and the same sequencing platform. High-throughput TCR immunosequencing, statistical association of individual TCRs with disease status, and machine learning were combined to predict cytomegalovirus infection status. Approximately 310 gigabases of sequencing data and tens of millions of unique TCR sequences were included in an early release covering around 650 HLA-typed donors. Typing coverage varied by locus: roughly 629-630 donors for A, B, C, DRB1 and DQB1; approximately 500 for DQA1; 606 for DPA1; around 450 for DPB1. In addition to the first cohort of roughly 670 subjects, a separate validation cohort of approximately 110 different subjects was used. Rather than using new phenotypic data, the later analysis identified candidate immune exposures from TCR beta sequences and from how often those sequences occurred across donors. The study used immunosequencing to profile the T cell repertoires of several hundred subjects and linked those repertoires to cytomegalovirus serostatus. Among a few hundred genotyped donors of the cohort, an average of around 240,000 unique TCR beta nucleotide sequences were sequenced per donor, about a sixth of them non-productive. HLA typing included class I and class II loci at four-digit resolution. The genetic ancestry cluster associated with self-reported Caucasian donors included 65% to 90% of the 398 genotyped donors. The study aimed to test whether cataloging public T cell receptors could reveal signatures of past pathogen exposure. A later analysis re-examined previously published TCR beta repertoires from around 670 donors and added high-resolution HLA genotyping to investigate patterns of TCR occurrence. Because of strong linkage in the cohort, 5 or 6 DR-DQ haplotypes were treated as single units for association and clustering.

Results and caveats for the whole study, not just this receptor: Compared with equally common non-associated chains, HLA-associated TCR beta chains in a later analysis were more clonally expanded and had lower generation probabilities. According to a later analysis, parvovirus B19, influenza, CMV and Epstein-Barr virus appeared linked to several top co-occurrence clusters. A further reported finding was that TCR beta sequences accurately predicted the HLA-A and HLA-B alleles for most subjects in the first cohort. A later analysis found that TCR association rates varied across HLA loci, with DRB1 alleles showing the most associated TCRs and HLA-C alleles the fewest. The earlier analysis of nearly 600 of the donors excluded approximately 15 rarely observed V segments, including chromosome 9 orphons, because counts were too low. A few of the identified cytomegalovirus-associated TCR beta chains were confirmed in vitro to be specific for cytomegalovirus antigens. The classifier was reported to diagnose cytomegalovirus status with high specificity and sensitivity in both the original cohort and the validation cohort. Because the 87-base-pair reads could not distinguish some IMGT-functional V segments, including TRBV6-2 and TRBV6-3, those segments were excluded. In a later genetic analysis, a missense DCLRE1C variant was associated with V-gene and J-gene trimming of TCR beta chains, and the association was replicated in an independent cohort. When HLA alleles, especially DR and DQ, strongly co-occurred, attributing TCR associations to individual alleles was difficult. Because some donors lacked HLA typing at each locus, the association tests relied only on the typed subset. An earlier analysis of some 560 of the donors showed that most TCR beta V segments appeared in productive rearrangements either about 90% or about 30% of the time, which broadly matched IMGT annotations. Linkage disequilibrium might explain the correlated functional status among segregating V segments, but an unknown experimental factor could not be ruled out. CMV serostatus was the only immune exposure information available for the cohort. The authors suggested that the approach could potentially be extended to other disease states and immunological phenotypes. Sequencing depth was assumed to be roughly uniform across donors in the presence/absence analyses, though that assumption may not hold. According to a later analysis, most CMV-associated TCR beta chains appeared to be HLA-restricted, and the HLA associations seemed to be driven largely by CMV exposure. Across donors, most TCR sequences were observed very rarely, whereas some public TCRs were present in many individuals. A total of 150 to 200 TCR beta chains were listed by the study as associated with cytomegalovirus. A later genetic analysis reported fewer N-insertions in productive TCRs among donors in an Asian-associated ancestry cluster than the approximately 700-donor mean. A later analysis associated about 16,000 TCR beta sequences with specific HLA alleles at a false discovery rate of 0.05. A cluster of highly shared sequence variants was judged likely to represent a technical artifact of the sequencing pipeline. This cohort had only TCR beta chains sequenced, and the lack of alpha or paired-chain data limited which features could be detected.

The library was generated by the immunoSEQ multiplex PCR assay. For the multiplex PCR, a mixture combining 60 forward primers for TCR Vbeta segments and 13 reverse primers for TCR Jbeta segments was used. The CDR3 region of rearranged TCR beta genes was amplified from genomic DNA with a multiplex PCR assay. The Illumina HiSeq System was used to sequence the amplified TCR beta libraries as 87-base-pair reads. Per the authors' processing: A later analysis counted 65 million to 90 million unique TCR beta chains across the 650 to 700 repertoires, and some 11 million of these chains were shared by at least two donors. A nearest-neighbor algorithm error-corrected the raw reads and collapsed the reads into unique sequences, merging closely related sequences to remove PCR and sequencing errors. CDR3 sequences were aligned to IMGT reference sequences to assign V, D and J gene segments. For a sequence to be retained, a match of at least six nucleotides was required to both a V gene segment and a J gene segment. A rearrangement was called productive if the CDR3 had no stop codons and remained in frame with V and J, and every other rearrangement was called non-productive. Following IMGT convention, CDR3 was defined as the stretch from the second conserved V-encoded cysteine to the conserved J-encoded phenylalanine. Sequences without an unambiguous match to a single V gene segment were excluded from the earlier analysis of several hundred of the donors. In an earlier analysis of around 600 of the donors, V segments were called functional above 56.7% productive rearrangements and were called segregating when the between-donor standard deviation exceeded 5%. A statistical classification framework was built for diagnosing cytomegalovirus status from the catalog of TCR beta chain sequences. In a later analysis, V and J genes were assigned by comparing TCR nucleotide sequences against IMGT/GENE-DB human TR gene sequences. In a later analysis, CDR3 sequences and most-parsimonious VDJ recombination scenarios were assigned using the TCRdist pipeline. In a later analysis, each TCR beta chain was defined by its CDR3 amino acid sequence together with its V-gene family, and reads lacking a unique V-gene family were excluded. A later analysis removed roughly 590 highly shared, low-generation-probability nucleotide sequences to deal with suspected cross-contamination and a sequencing artifact. For each public chain, a later analysis derived a clonal expansion index from normalized ranks of inferred template counts within each repertoire. In a later analysis, generation probabilities were computed with a VDJ recombination model fitted to out-of-frame rearrangements, and the resulting probabilities were checked against IGoR. A later analysis scored TCR-TCR, TCR-HLA and TCR-CMV co-occurrence with hypergeometric tests, applying a repertoire-size bias correction to TCR pairs. To estimate false discovery rates, a later analysis permuted the HLA or CMV assignments 20 times. In a later analysis, co-occurring TCRs were grouped with DBSCAN, and TCRdist sequence similarity was added when clustering was performed within HLA-allele-positive subsets. For co-occurrence clustering, repertoires with fewer than 30,000 or more than 120,000 public chains were excluded, along with 4 to 6 repertoires with anomalous nucleotide sharing. TCRdb took over this immuneACCESS table, retaining in-frame rearrangements with V and J assigned. Such tables are incomplete; in checked studies, under half of the missing clones stem from an unresolved V gene, and the remainder is unexplained. V and J calls and clone size are copied from that table; D and trimming were computed from the DNA. The sample records 95,000 to 150,000 clones, over 75% of which are singletons. The biggest ten clones account for 1.5% to 2% of the sample.

Relative to germline, V is 3 bases shorter and J is 10 bases shorter, with 10 bases between their ends. The CDR3 measures 13 amino acids from cysteine to phenylalanine. Solely the CDR3 DNA is kept, with 39 bases framed from the first base. CDR1 is given as LNHDA and CDR2 as SQIVND, both from the germline V gene (reference sequence). The cohort comprised some 680 healthy bone marrow donors. At the time of sampling, every cohort member was nominally healthy, though immune exposures that went unrecorded were likely present. The donor tested CMV seronegative and was one of the 352 seronegative cohort members. A peripheral blood sample was provided by each donor, and peripheral blood mononuclear cells were used for TCR beta sequencing. Genomic DNA extraction from the blood cell samples was performed with the Qiagen DNeasy Blood Extraction Kit.

Sequencing input: PBMCs. This TCR came from a man between 40 and 49 years old in good health and CMV-seronegative. The rearranged chain carries TRBV19 and TRBJ1-6, and perhaps TRBD1 as D gene, on 6 matching bases. The DNA sequence follows: TGTGCCAGTAGTATGAACAGGGAGTCACCCCTCCACTTT. This yields the protein CASSMNRESPLHF.